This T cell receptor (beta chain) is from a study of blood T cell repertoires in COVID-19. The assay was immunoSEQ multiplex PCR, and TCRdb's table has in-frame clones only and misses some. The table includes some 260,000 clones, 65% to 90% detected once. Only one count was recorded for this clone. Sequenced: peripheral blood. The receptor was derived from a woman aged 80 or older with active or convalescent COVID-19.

For the CDR3, the DNA is TGTGCCAGCAAGGGGGAATTACAGGGAGCCACTGAAGCTTTCTTT. Translation: CASKGELQGATEAFF. The genes are TRBV6-5 and TRBJ1-1, with TRBD1 as a possible D gene (6 bases). Germline-derived CDR1 and CDR2 are MNHEY and SVGAGI. V was cut by 7 bases and J by 4 bases, with 19 bases left in between. The CDR3 covers 15 residues.